These 7 T cell receptor beta chains were all obtained from the same sample, sequenced in a study of blood T cell repertoires in COVID-19. The table came from immunoSEQ multiplex PCR; TCRdb's copy has only in-frame clones and leaves some out. The table has 200,000 to 300,000 clones, over 70% seen once. Source material: peripheral blood. The receptor set was obtained from a human donor in a cohort sampled during active COVID-19.

As to this clone: The same CDR3 is also encoded by other DNA sequences in this sample. The rearrangement links TRBV5-1 to TRBJ1-4; D may be TRBD1 (5 bases). The germline V and J ends were trimmed by 4 bases and 6 bases, with 13 bases remaining between them. CDR3 length equals 14 residues. Germline CDR1 SGHRS, CDR2 YFSETQ. The CDR3 bases are TGCGCCAGCAGCGCGGGGCGGGGGGATGAAAAACTGTTTTTT. Translated: CASSAGRGDEKLFF.

The gene calls are TRBV19 and TRBJ1-5, with 8 bases fitting TRBD1. V lost 4 bases to trimming and J lost 7 bases; unmatched junction nucleotides: 6. The CDR3 is made up of 14 amino acids. The germline CDR1 and CDR2 sequences are LNHDA and SQIVND (reference sequence). This chain's CDR3 is CASSKAGGVQPQHF. The CDR3 DNA follows: TGTGCCAGTAGTAAAGCAGGGGGCGTCCAGCCCCAGCATTTT. The whole variable domain, filled in from reference TRBV19 and TRBJ1-5, reads DGGITQSPKYLFRKEGQNVTLSCEQNLNHDAMYWYRQDPGQGLRLIYYSQIVNDFQKGDIAEGYSVSREKKESFPLTVTSAQKNPTAFYLCASSKAGGVQPQHFGDGTRLSIL.

The chain joins TRBV9 to TRBJ1-6; TRBD1 is a possible D gene (5 bases). This CDR3 comprises 16 residues. The germline V gene has CDR1 SGDLS and CDR2 YYNGEE. Trimming took off 0 bases at V and 8 bases at J, with 15 bases between the two ends. The CDR3 spells CASSVGGQGVDSPLHF. CDR3 sequence (DNA): TGTGCCAGCAGCGTAGGGGGTCAGGGCGTCGATTCACCCCTCCACTTT.

The V call is TRBV5-4, the J call TRBJ1-4; the D is unclear. The germline V and J ends were trimmed by 5 bases and 0 bases, with 11 bases remaining between them. The CDR3 length is 15 residues. Germline CDR1 and CDR2: SGHNT and YYREEE (reference sequence). Written as DNA, the CDR3 is TGTGCCAGCAGTCCTGAAGGAGCAACTAATGAAAAACTGTTTTTT. The encoded protein is CASSPEGATNEKLFF.

The V gene is TRBV7-3, the J gene TRBJ2-3, with D perhaps TRBD2 (6 bases). The CDR3 spans 16 residues. Germline V gene lookup returns CDR1 SGHTA and CDR2 FQGTGA. The V end lost 6 bases, the J end lost 4 bases, and 20 bases lay between the germline ends. This CDR3 is CASSRGGGVAADTQYF. CDR3 bases: TGTGCCAGCAGTAGGGGTGGCGGGGTGGCGGCAGATACGCAGTATTTT.

The chain has TRBV12-3 or TRBV12-4 and TRBJ2-3; D unresolved. Trimming cost V 3 bases and J 1 base, with 5 bases left between them. The CDR3 runs to 13 residues. CDR3: CASSFRGTDTQYF. The CDR3 DNA is TGTGCCAGCAGTTTTCGGGGCACAGATACGCAGTATTTT.

This clone was counted a few times. DNA for the CDR3: TGTGCCAGCAGCGTGGACAGGGGAAAGACCCAGTACTTC. Protein: CASSVDRGKTQYF. This chain links TRBV9 with TRBJ2-5; 9 bases fit TRBD1. Looked up from germline, CDR1 is SGDLS and CDR2 is YYNGEE. V lost 2 bases and J lost 6; bases outside the gene matches: 2. The CDR3 extends over 13 amino acids. Complete variable domain (other parts from reference TRBV9 and TRBJ2-5): DSGVTQTPKHLITATGQRVTLRCSPRSGDLSVYWYQQSLDQGLQFLIQYYNGEERAKGNILERFSAQQFPDLHSELNLSSLELGDSALYFCASSVDRGKTQYFGPGTRLLVL.